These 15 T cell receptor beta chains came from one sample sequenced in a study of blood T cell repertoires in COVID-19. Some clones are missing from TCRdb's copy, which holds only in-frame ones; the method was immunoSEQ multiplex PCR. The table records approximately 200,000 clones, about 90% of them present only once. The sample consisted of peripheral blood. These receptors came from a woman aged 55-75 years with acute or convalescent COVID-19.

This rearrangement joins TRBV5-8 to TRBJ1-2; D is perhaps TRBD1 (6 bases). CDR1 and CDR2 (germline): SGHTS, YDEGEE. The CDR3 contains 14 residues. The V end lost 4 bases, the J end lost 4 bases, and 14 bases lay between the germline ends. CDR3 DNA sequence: TGTGCCAGCAGCGACTTCGGACAGCTCTATGGCTACACCTTC. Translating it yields CASSDFGQLYGYTF.

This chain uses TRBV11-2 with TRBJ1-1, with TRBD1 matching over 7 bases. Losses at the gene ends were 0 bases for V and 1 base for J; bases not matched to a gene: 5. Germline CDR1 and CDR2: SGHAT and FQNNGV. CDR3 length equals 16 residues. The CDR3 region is CASSLERGLANTEAFF. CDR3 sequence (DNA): TGTGCCAGCAGCTTAGAGAGGGGGCTTGCGAACACTGAAGCTTTCTTT.

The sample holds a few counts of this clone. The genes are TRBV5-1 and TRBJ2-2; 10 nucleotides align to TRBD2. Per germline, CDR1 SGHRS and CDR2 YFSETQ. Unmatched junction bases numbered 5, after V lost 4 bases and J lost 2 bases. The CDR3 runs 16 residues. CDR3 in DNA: TGCGCCAGCAGCATTTCTAGCGGGAGAAACACCGGGGAGCTGTTTTTT. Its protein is CASSISSGRNTGELFF.

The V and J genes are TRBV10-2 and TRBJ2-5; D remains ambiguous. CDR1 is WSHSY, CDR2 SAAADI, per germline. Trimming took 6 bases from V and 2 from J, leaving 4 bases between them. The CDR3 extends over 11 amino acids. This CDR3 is CASSVQETQYF. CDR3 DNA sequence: TGCGCCAGCAGCGTACAAGAGACCCAGTACTTC.

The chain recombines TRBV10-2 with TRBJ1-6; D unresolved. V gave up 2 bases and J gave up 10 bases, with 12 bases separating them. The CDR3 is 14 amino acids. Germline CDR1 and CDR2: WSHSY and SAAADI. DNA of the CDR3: TGCGCCAGCAGTGAGCTCCTGGCTCAGTCACCCCTCCACTTT. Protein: CASSELLAQSPLHF.

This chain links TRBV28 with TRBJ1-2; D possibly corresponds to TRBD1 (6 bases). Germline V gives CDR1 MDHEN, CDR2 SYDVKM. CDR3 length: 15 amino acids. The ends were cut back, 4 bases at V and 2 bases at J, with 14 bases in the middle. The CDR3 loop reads CASSSLRDINYGYTF. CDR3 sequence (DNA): TGTGCCAGCAGTTCGCTCCGGGACATCAACTATGGCTACACCTTC.

Written as DNA, the CDR3 is TGTGCCAGCAGTCGGGACAGGTCATACTCCTACGAGCAGTACTTC. Translating it yields CASSRDRSYSYEQYF. The V call is TRBV28, the J call TRBJ2-7; 8 nucleotides line up with TRBD1. The germline CDR1 and CDR2 sequences are MDHEN and SYDVKM. The V gene end was trimmed by 5 bases and the J gene end by 0 bases; junction bases not matched to a gene: 6. CDR3 length: 15 amino acids.

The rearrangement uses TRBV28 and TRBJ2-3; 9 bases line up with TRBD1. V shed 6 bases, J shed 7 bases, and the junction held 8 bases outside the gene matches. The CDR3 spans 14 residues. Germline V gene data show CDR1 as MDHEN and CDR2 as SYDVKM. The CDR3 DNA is TGTGCCAGCAGAGAACCGGGACAGGGTAATACGCAGTATTTT. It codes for CASREPGQGNTQYF.

The CDR3 is CATRGQANTEAFF. The CDR3 DNA is TGTGCCACCAGGGGACAGGCAAACACTGAAGCTTTCTTT. The chain joins TRBV24-1 to TRBJ1-1; 8 nucleotides align to TRBD1. The junction had 2 bases not matched to a gene; V was cut back by 7 bases and J by 2 bases. Germline values: CDR1 KGHDR, CDR2 SFDVKD. The CDR3 is made up of 13 amino acids.

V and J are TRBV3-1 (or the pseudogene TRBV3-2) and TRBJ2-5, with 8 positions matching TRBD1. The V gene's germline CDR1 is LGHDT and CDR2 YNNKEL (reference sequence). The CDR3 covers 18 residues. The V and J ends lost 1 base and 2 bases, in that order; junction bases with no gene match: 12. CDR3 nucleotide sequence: TGTGCCAGCAGCCAAGGATTCCGGGCAGGGGGCTTGCAAGAGACCCAGTACTTC. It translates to CASSQGFRAGGLQETQYF.

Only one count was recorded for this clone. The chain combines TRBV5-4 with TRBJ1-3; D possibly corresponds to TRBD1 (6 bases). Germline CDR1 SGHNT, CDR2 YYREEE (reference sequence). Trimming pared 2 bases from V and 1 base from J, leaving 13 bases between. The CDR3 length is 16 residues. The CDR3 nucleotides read TGTGCCAGCAGCTTTGGGGCTGACAGGTCTGGAAACACCATATATTTT. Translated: CASSFGADRSGNTIYF.

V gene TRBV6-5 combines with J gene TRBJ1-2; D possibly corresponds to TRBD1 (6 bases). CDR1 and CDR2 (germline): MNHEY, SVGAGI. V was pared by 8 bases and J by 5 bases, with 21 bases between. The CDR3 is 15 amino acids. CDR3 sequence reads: CASQAGAMGAYGYTF. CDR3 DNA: TGTGCCAGCCAAGCAGGGGCGATGGGTGCTTATGGCTACACCTTC.

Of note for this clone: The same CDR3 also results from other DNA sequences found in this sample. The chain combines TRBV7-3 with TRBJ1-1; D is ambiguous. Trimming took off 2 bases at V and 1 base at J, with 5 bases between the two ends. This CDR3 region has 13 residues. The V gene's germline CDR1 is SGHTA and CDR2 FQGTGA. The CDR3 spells CASSLEGNTEAFF. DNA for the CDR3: TGTGCCAGCAGCTTAGAGGGGAACACTGAAGCTTTCTTT.

CDR3 loop: CASSVEQGALVSGYTF. CDR3 DNA: TGTGCCAGCAGCGTAGAACAGGGGGCGCTAGTAAGTGGCTACACCTTC. The gene calls are TRBV9 and TRBJ1-2, with 9 bases matching TRBD1. The CDR3 is 16 residues long. The germline V gene encodes CDR1 SGDLS and CDR2 YYNGEE. With V trimmed by 0 bases and J by 7 bases, 10 bases remained unmatched.

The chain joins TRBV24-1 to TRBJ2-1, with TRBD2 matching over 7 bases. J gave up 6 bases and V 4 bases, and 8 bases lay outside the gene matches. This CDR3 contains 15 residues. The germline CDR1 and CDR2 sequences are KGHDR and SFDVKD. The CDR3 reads CATSEYGGSGNEQFF. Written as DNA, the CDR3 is TGTGCCACCAGTGAATACGGCGGGAGTGGCAATGAGCAGTTCTTC.